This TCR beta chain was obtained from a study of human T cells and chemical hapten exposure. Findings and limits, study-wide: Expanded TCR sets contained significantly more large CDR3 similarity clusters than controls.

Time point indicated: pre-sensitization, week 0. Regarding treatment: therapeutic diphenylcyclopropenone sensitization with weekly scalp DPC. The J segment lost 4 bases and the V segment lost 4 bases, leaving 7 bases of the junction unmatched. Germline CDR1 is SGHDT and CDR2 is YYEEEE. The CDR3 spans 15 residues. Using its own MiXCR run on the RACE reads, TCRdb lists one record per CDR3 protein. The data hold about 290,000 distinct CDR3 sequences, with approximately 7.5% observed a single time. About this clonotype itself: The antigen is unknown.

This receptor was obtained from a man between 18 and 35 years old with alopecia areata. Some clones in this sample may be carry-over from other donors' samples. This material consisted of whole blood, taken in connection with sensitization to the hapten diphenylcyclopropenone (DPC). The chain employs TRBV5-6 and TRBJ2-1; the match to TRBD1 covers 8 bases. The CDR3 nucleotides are TGTGCCAGCAGCCCGACAGGGGATGTGTACAATGAGCAGTTCTTC. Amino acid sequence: CASSPTGDVYNEQFF.